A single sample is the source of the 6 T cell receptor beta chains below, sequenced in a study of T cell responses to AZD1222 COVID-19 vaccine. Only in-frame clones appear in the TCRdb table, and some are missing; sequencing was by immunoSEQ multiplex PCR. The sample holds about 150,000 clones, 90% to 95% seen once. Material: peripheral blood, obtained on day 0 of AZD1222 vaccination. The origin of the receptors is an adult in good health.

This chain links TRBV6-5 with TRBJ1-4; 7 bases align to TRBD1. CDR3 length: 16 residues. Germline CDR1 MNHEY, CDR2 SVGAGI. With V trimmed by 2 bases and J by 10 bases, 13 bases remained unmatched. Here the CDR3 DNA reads TGTGCCAGCAGTTACCGACAGGGTGTGGTCGGGCGAAAACTGTTTTTT. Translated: CASSYRQGVVGRKLFF.

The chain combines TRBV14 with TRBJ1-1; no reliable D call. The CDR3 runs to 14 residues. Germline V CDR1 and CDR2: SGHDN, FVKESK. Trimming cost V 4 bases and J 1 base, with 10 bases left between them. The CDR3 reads CASSRRLGNTEAFF. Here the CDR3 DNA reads TGTGCCAGCAGCCGACGTCTAGGGAACACTGAAGCTTTCTTT.

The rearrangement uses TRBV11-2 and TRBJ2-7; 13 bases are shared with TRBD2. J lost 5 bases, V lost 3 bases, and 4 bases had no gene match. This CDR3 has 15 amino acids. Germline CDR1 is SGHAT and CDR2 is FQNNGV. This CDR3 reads CASSFRLAGGHEQYF. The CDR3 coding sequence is TGTGCCAGCAGCTTTCGACTAGCGGGGGGCCACGAGCAGTACTTC.

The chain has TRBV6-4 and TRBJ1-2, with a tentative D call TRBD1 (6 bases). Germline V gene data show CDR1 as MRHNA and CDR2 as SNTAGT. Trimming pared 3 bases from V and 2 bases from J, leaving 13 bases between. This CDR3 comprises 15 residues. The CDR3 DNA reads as TGTGCCAGCAGTGAGTCGCCAACAGGGAACTATGGCTACACCTTC. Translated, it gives CASSESPTGNYGYTF.

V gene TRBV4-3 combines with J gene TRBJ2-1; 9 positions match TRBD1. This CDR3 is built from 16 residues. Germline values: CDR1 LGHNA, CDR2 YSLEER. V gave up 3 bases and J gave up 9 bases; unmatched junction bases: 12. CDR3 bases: TGCGCCAGCAGCCACCTCGGACAGGGGAAGGGTAGTGAGCAGTTCTTC. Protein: CASSHLGQGKGSEQFF.

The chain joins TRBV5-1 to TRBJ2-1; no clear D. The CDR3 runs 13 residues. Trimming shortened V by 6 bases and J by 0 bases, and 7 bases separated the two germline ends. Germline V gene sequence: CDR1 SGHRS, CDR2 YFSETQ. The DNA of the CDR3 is TGCGCCAGCACCCGAGACTCCTACAATGAGCAGTTCTTC. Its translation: CASTRDSYNEQFF.